This T cell receptor (beta chain) was retrieved from a study of T cells in Graves' hyperthyroidism and ophthalmopathy. Overall study findings and caveats: Ophthalmopathy was model-predicted a median roughly 6.2 months pre-onset.

Per the germline V gene, CDR1 is DFQATT and CDR2 is SNEGSKA (reference sequence). This CDR3 is built from 16 residues. V shed 0 bases, J shed 8 bases, and the junction held 12 bases outside the gene matches. Newly diagnosed patients aged 18 to 65 had hyperthyroidism of under 2 months' duration. The PBMCs were taken from approximately 11 ml of fresh peripheral blood. This clonotype was seen ten or more times. Its antigen remains unknown. Amplification targeted TCR beta CDR3 regions from RNA transcripts. A first-round RT-PCR of the TCR CDR3 used the HTBI primer set. TCRdb fed the multiplex PCR reads into MiXCR, producing one record per CDR3 protein. The sample gives about 400,000 distinct CDR3 sequences, about 15% of which show up once; approximately 30% is in the top ten.

This chain links TRBV20-1 with TRBJ2-3; 9 positions agree with TRBD2. The receptor's source is a woman aged 30 to 39 with Graves' hyperthyroidism. Source material: blood. CDR3 protein: CSARDDGGGRASTQYF. CDR3 in DNA: TGCAGTGCTAGAGATGATGGTGGCGGGAGGGCCAGTACGCAGTATTTT.